Listed below are T cell receptor beta chains from one sample, sequenced in a study of control samples from healthy donors and cancer patients. The assay was immunoSEQ multiplex PCR, and TCRdb's table has in-frame clones only and misses some. The sample carries about 100,000 clones, almost 85% recorded once. Sequenced input: blood. These receptors all come from a man aged 18 to 30 in good health. CDR3s include the opening cysteine and the closing phenylalanine or tryptophan. Fields, in order: J gene, D gene, clone size, V gene, CDR3 DNA, CDR3 protein. The D gene is left open where the match is weak. Rows give clone size only sometimes, using once, few, many, or a class for an expanded clone.

>TRBJ2-7|-|-|TRBV5-1
TGCGCCAGCAGCTTCGTGACAGGTTACGAGCAGTACTTC
CASSFVTGYEQYF
>TRBJ1-2|-|-|TRBV5-1
TGCGCCAGCAGCGTCCGGGACAACGATAACTATGGCTACACCTTC
CASSVRDNDNYGYTF
>TRBJ1-2|-|once|TRBV29-1
TGCAGCGTTGACACTTTTGGTAACTATGGCTACACCTTC
CSVDTFGNYGYTF
>TRBJ2-1|-|-|TRBV2
TGTGCCAGCAGTGGAGAGACTAAGCAGTTCTTC
CASSGETKQFF
>TRBJ2-3|-|-|TRBV2
TGTGCCAGCCTCAGAGACAGCACAGATACGCAGTATTTT
CASLRDSTDTQYF
>TRBJ1-5|-|-|TRBV27
TGTGCCAGCAGTTTATATAGTAGCAATCAGCCCCAGCATTTT
CASSLYSSNQPQHF
>TRBJ2-1|TRBD1|-|TRBV9
TGTGCCAGCAAAGAAGGACAGGGGGCTGGTGAGCAGTTCTTC
CASKEGQGAGEQFF
>TRBJ1-1|-|-|TRBV7-9
TGTGCCAGCAGCTTTTTCGCGGGGGAAACTGAAGCTTTCTTT
CASSFFAGETEAFF
>TRBJ1-6|-|-|TRBV30
TGTGCCTGGGGCTTCGACAGTTTTGCACCCCTCCACTTT
CAWGFDSFAPLHF
>TRBJ1-1|-|-|TRBV27
TGTGCCAGCAGTTCAACTTCCACTGAAGCTTTCTTT
CASSSTSTEAFF
>TRBJ2-3|-|-|TRBV10-3
TGTGCCATCAGTGAGTCGGGACTGACAGATACGCAGTATTTT
CAISESGLTDTQYF
>TRBJ1-3|TRBD1|-|TRBV7-6
TGTGCCAGCAGCTTGGGACAGGGATGGGAATTCGAGGGAAACACCATATATTTT
CASSLGQGWEFEGNTIYF
>TRBJ1-4|-|-|TRBV23-1
TGCGCCAGCAGTCAAACTTCCAACCTGGGCGTCTCTAATGAAAAACTGTTTTTT
CASSQTSNLGVSNEKLFF
>TRBJ1-5|TRBD1|-|TRBV5-1
TGCGCCAGCAGCTGGACAGGGGGAAGCAATCAGCCCCAGCATTTT
CASSWTGGSNQPQHF
>TRBJ1-6|-|-|TRBV19
TGTGCCAGTAGTATACGGAGTATCCAGAATTCACCCCTCCACTTT
CASSIRSIQNSPLHF
>TRBJ2-7|-|-|TRBV7-9
TGTGCCAGCAGCTTATCCCCTAGCTCCTACGAGCAGTACTTC
CASSLSPSSYEQYF
>TRBJ2-1|TRBD2|-|TRBV29-1
TGCAGCGTTGTCTCCCCTAGCGGGGGATCATACAATGAGCAGTTCTTC
CSVVSPSGGSYNEQFF
>TRBJ2-7|-|-|TRBV28
TGTGCCAGCAGTTTCTCCTACGAGCAGTACTTC
CASSFSYEQYF
>TRBJ1-1|-|few|TRBV6-1
TGTGCCAGCAGTGAAGTTCTGGGGCCGGGGGCTTTCTTT
CASSEVLGPGAFF
>TRBJ2-5|-|-|TRBV5-6
TGTGCCAGCAGGTTAGGACAGCATCAAGAGACCCAGTACTTC
CASRLGQHQETQYF
>TRBJ2-7|TRBD1|many|TRBV5-1
TGCGCCAGCAGCTTGGGGGGACAGGGCGACGAGCAGTACTTC
CASSLGGQGDEQYF
>TRBJ2-5|TRBD2|-|TRBV2
TGTGCCAGCAGTGGTCCGACTAGCGGGTTAGAGACCCAGTACTTC
CASSGPTSGLETQYF
>TRBJ1-2|-|-|TRBV14
TGTGCCAGCAGCCGGGACCCTGGGGGCTACACCTTC
CASSRDPGGYTF
>TRBJ2-3|-|-|TRBV5-6
TGTGCCAGCAGCTTGGTCCTAGCGGATACGCAGTATTTT
CASSLVLADTQYF
>TRBJ1-5|-|-|TRBV4-1
TGCGCCAGCAGCCAAGCATGGGGGTTAGGAGGGCCCCAGCATTTT
CASSQAWGLGGPQHF
>TRBJ2-2|TRBD2|-|TRBV7-6
TGTGCCAGCAGCTTAGGGGCCGGGGGGGCCACCGGGGAGCTGTTTTTT
CASSLGAGGATGELFF
>TRBJ2-3|TRBD2|-|TRBV4-1
TGCGCCAGCAGGAAAGTTCTAGCGGGGCTCACAGATACGCAGTATTTT
CASRKVLAGLTDTQYF
>TRBJ2-3|-|-|TRBV6-1
TGTGCCAGCAGTGATTTATTCGCTTGCACAGCGCTGGTGAGCACAGATACGCAGTATTTT
CASSDLFACTALVSTDTQYF
>TRBJ2-7|TRBD2|few|TRBV6-2/TRBV6-3
TGTGCCAGCAGTTTCAGCGGGGGCTACGAGCAGTACTTC
CASSFSGGYEQYF
>TRBJ1-2|-|-|TRBV7-9
TGTGCCAGCAGCTTTGGGTTAGTGCGGGGCTACACCTTC
CASSFGLVRGYTF
>TRBJ1-5|-|few|TRBV19
TGTGCCAGTAGGACAGTTAACCAGCCCCAGCATTTT
CASRTVNQPQHF
>TRBJ1-2|-|-|TRBV4-1
TGCGCCAGCAGCCAACCCGGGACCCCGGGCGGCTACACCTTC
CASSQPGTPGGYTF
>TRBJ1-4|-|-|TRBV29-1
TGCAGCGTTTCGGGACACCGTGAAAAACTGTTTTTT
CSVSGHREKLFF
>TRBJ2-7|-|-|TRBV14
TGTGCCAGCAGCCAAGGCATGGTCAGCTCCTACGAGCAGTACTTC
CASSQGMVSSYEQYF
>TRBJ1-5|-|-|TRBV9
TGTGCCAGCAGCGTAGGAGGTCAGAGCAATCAGCCCCAGCATTTT
CASSVGGQSNQPQHF
>TRBJ2-2|-|-|TRBV3-1/TRBV3-2
TGTGCCAGCACCCCTGTCGGCGGTCCGAACACCGGGGAGCTGTTTTTT
CASTPVGGPNTGELFF
>TRBJ2-1|-|-|TRBV24-1
TGTGCCACCAGTGATCTCAATGAGCAGTTCTTC
CATSDLNEQFF
>TRBJ1-1|TRBD1|-|TRBV25-1
TGTGCCAGCAGCCCTACCCTTTTCCAGGGGGCAGGAAAGACTGAAGCTTTCTTT
CASSPTLFQGAGKTEAFF
>TRBJ1-2|-|once|TRBV30
TGTGCCTGGAGTGCTCACAGGGAGAGAGAGGGCTACACCTTC
CAWSAHREREGYTF
>TRBJ2-6|TRBD1|-|TRBV10-2
TGCGCCAGCATGGAGGGGACAGGGGGGGCTGGGGCCAACGTCCTGACTTTC
CASMEGTGGAGANVLTF
>TRBJ2-3|TRBD2|-|TRBV5-1
TGCGCCAGCAGGGCGGGGGGCGGCCCGCGGACAGATACGCAGTATTTT
CASRAGGGPRTDTQYF
>TRBJ1-1|TRBD1|-|TRBV10-3
TGTGCCATCTCTGAGACAGGGATGAACACTGAAGCTTTCTTT
CAISETGMNTEAFF
>TRBJ1-2|-|many|TRBV6-5
TGTGCCAGCAGCCGCGACGGGGGCGGATACTCTGGCTACACCTTC
CASSRDGGGYSGYTF
>TRBJ1-2|TRBD1|once|TRBV30
TGTGCCTGGAGCGGGGGACAGGGGTATGGCTACACCTTC
CAWSGGQGYGYTF
>TRBJ2-1|TRBD1|many|TRBV11-3
TGTGCCAGCAGCCAACAGGGGAATGAGCAGTTCTTC
CASSQQGNEQFF
>TRBJ2-3|TRBD1|-|TRBV10-1
TGCGCCAGCAGTTCGACAGGGGACTTGACAGATACGCAGTATTTT
CASSSTGDLTDTQYF
>TRBJ2-7|-|-|TRBV4-3
TGCGCCAGCAGCCAAGATATTATCAGGGTACCACTCGAGCAGTACTTC
CASSQDIIRVPLEQYF